Listed below are T cell receptor beta chains from one sample, sequenced in a study of cytomegalovirus exposure and HLA in healthy donors. Sequenced by immunoSEQ multiplex PCR; TCRdb stores in-frame clones only, minus some. The data hold 120,000 to 150,000 clones, with about 89% observed a single time. Material: PBMCs. Source of these receptors: a man aged 18 to 35 in good health and CMV-seronegative. Each CDR3 is given with its conserved first and last residue. D genes are given only for firm matches. The size of a clone is reported for some rows only, either as once, few or many, or as a class for expanded clones.

.	TRBV21-1	.	TRBJ2-1	CASSKGGDDEQFF	TGTGCCAGCAGCAAAGGGGGAGACGATGAGCAGTTCTTC
TRBD2	TRBV4-1	.	TRBJ2-1	CASSQLGVAGAAESYNEQFF	TGCGCCAGCAGCCAATTGGGAGTAGCGGGGGCCGCCGAATCCTACAATGAGCAGTTCTTC
TRBD2	TRBV19	.	TRBJ2-1	CASTLGTSGNNEQFF	TGTGCCAGTACCCTAGGGACTAGCGGGAACAATGAGCAGTTCTTC
TRBD1	TRBV6-1	.	TRBJ2-5	CASSLTGIETQYF	TGTGCCAGCAGCCTGACAGGGATCGAGACCCAGTACTTC
.	TRBV5-4	.	TRBJ1-2	CASSLQGTPAGYTF	TGTGCCAGCAGCTTACAGGGCACACCCGCCGGCTACACCTTC
.	TRBV6-5	.	TRBJ1-1	CASISQGNTEAFF	TGTGCCAGTATTTCCCAGGGGAACACTGAAGCTTTCTTT
TRBD2	TRBV9	.	TRBJ2-3	CASSVAASGSKTDTQYF	TGTGCCAGCAGCGTAGCGGCTAGCGGGAGTAAGACAGATACGCAGTATTTT
.	TRBV7-9	.	TRBJ2-3	CASSPRRRPSTDTQYF	TGTGCCAGCAGCCCCCGTAGGAGACCCAGCACAGATACGCAGTATTTT
.	TRBV7-5	once	TRBJ1-6	CVRSFPGQNSSYNSPLHF	TGTGTCAGAAGCTTCCCTGGACAGAATTCCTCCTATAATTCACCCCTCCACTTT
.	TRBV7-9	.	TRBJ1-3	CASSLFGFTSGNTIYF	TGTGCCAGCAGCTTATTCGGGTTCACCTCTGGAAACACCATATATTTT
TRBD1	TRBV29-1	.	TRBJ2-1	CSVQDRVAEQFF	TGCAGCGTTCAGGACAGGGTGGCCGAGCAGTTCTTC
.	TRBV10-2	.	TRBJ1-5	CASSENSLQPQHF	TGCGCCAGCAGTGAGAATTCACTTCAGCCCCAGCATTTT
TRBD1	TRBV11-3	.	TRBJ2-2	CASSPSGRGQNGELFF	TGTGCCAGCAGCCCCTCCGGCAGGGGGCAAAACGGGGAGCTGTTTTTT
TRBD2	TRBV29-1	.	TRBJ2-1	CSGRVAGSSYNEQFF	TGCAGCGGTAGAGTAGCGGGGTCCTCCTACAATGAGCAGTTCTTC
.	TRBV28	.	TRBJ1-1	CASARGGVNTEAFF	TGTGCCAGCGCCCGTGGAGGGGTGAACACTGAAGCTTTCTTT
.	TRBV5-4	.	TRBJ1-2	CASSLYQGRDGYTF	TGTGCCAGCAGCTTATACCAGGGCAGGGATGGCTACACCTTC
TRBD1	TRBV7-2	.	TRBJ1-1	CASTILQGGAFF	TGTGCCAGCACCATCTTACAGGGGGGCGCTTTCTTT
TRBD2	TRBV5-4	.	TRBJ2-1	CASSLGGIAGYNNEQFF	TGTGCCAGCAGCTTGGGGGGGATAGCGGGGTACAACAATGAGCAGTTCTTC
.	TRBV5-1	.	TRBJ1-1	CASTTPGQLTEAFF	TGCGCCAGCACTACACCAGGACAGCTCACTGAAGCTTTCTTT
TRBD2	TRBV7-9	.	TRBJ2-1	CASSLLPGRAANEQFF	TGTGCCAGCAGCTTACTCCCCGGGAGGGCCGCCAATGAGCAGTTCTTC
.	TRBV7-9	once	TRBJ1-3	CASRTGSGNTIYF	TGTGCCAGCAGAACAGGGTCTGGAAACACCATATATTTT
.	TRBV5-1	.	TRBJ2-3	CASSLSDNPTTDTQYF	TGCGCCAGCAGCTTGTCGGACAACCCCACCACAGATACGCAGTATTTT
.	TRBV5-4	.	TRBJ2-3	CASSLGGASTDTQYF	TGTGCCAGCAGCTTGGGCGGGGCTAGCACAGATACGCAGTATTTT
TRBD2	TRBV14	.	TRBJ2-2	CASSHGLAGVANTGELFF	TGTGCCAGCAGCCACGGACTAGCGGGGGTCGCGAACACCGGGGAGCTGTTTTTT
.	TRBV9	.	TRBJ2-7	CASSVGTGLSYEQYF	TGTGCCAGCAGCGTAGGTACAGGCCTCTCCTACGAGCAGTACTTC
.	TRBV30	.	TRBJ2-5	CAGKGYQETQYF	TGTGCCGGAAAGGGGTACCAAGAGACCCAGTACTTC
TRBD1	TRBV6-6	.	TRBJ2-7	CASRTSFEGADEQYF	TGTGCCAGCAGGACCTCCTTTGAGGGGGCGGACGAGCAGTACTTC
.	TRBV5-6	.	TRBJ2-1	CASSLAGGAVNEQFF	TGTGCCAGCAGCTTGGCTGGGGGGGCAGTCAATGAGCAGTTCTTC
TRBD1	TRBV5-1	.	TRBJ2-3	CASSLGTGNTDTQYF	TGCGCCAGCAGCTTGGGGACAGGGAACACAGATACGCAGTATTTT
.	TRBV6-6	.	TRBJ1-4	CASRAQKLFF	TGTGCCAGCAGAGCACAGAAACTGTTTTTT
.	TRBV9	.	TRBJ2-3	CASSVSSRDTQYF	TGTGCCAGCAGCGTTTCCTCCAGGGATACGCAGTATTTT
.	TRBV6-5	.	TRBJ1-2	CASSYSTGGSSYGYTF	TGTGCCAGCAGTTACTCGACGGGAGGGTCGTCCTATGGCTACACCTTC
TRBD2	TRBV18	.	TRBJ2-7	CASSPNSGAVGYEQYF	TGTGCCAGCTCACCTAATAGCGGGGCGGTAGGCTACGAGCAGTACTTC
.	TRBV19	.	TRBJ1-5	CASSRRTGSISPQHF	TGTGCCAGTAGTAGAAGAACAGGGTCGATCAGCCCCCAGCATTTT
TRBD1	TRBV5-6	.	TRBJ2-4	CASSSPTGTGAKNIQYF	TGTGCCAGCAGCTCCCCTACCGGGACAGGGGCCAAAAACATTCAGTACTTC